This note documents a single T cell receptor beta chain sequence. This entry belongs to a study of cytomegalovirus exposure and HLA in healthy donors. The CDR3 is made up of 15 amino acids. Germline V gene lookup returns CDR1 SGDLS and CDR2 YYNGEE. With 3 bases removed from V and 5 bases from J, the gap between germline ends came to 14 bases. TCRdb keeps only in-frame clones here, not all; method: immunoSEQ multiplex PCR. The sample holds 150,000 to 200,000 clones, 90% to 97% seen once. The sequence came from a woman under 30 in good health and CMV-seronegative. The rearrangement uses TRBV9 and TRBJ1-4, with TRBD1 as a possible D gene (6 bases). The sequenced sample was PBMCs. CDR3 loop: CASSAPDSSNEKLFF. The DNA for the CDR3 is TGTGCCAGCAGCGCACCGGACAGCTCCAATGAAAAACTGTTTTTT. The full variable domain, in which reference TRBV9 and TRBJ1-4 provide the parts outside the CDR3, is DSGVTQTPKHLITATGQRVTLRCSPRSGDLSVYWYQQSLDQGLQFLIQYYNGEERAKGNILERFSAQQFPDLHSELNLSSLELGDSALYFCASSAPDSSNEKLFFGSGTQLSVL.